This TCR beta chain was retrieved from a study of tissue T cells after allogeneic stem cell transplantation. Time point here: mouse harvest day 7 after allogeneic transplant. Each mouse received 10^7 T-cell-depleted marrow cells plus 10^6 splenic CD5+ T cells by tail vein. Tissues came from B6→BALB/c major-mismatch GVHD mice at day 7 or 14. In germline, CDR1 is SGHND, CDR2 FRSKSL. J was trimmed by 6 bases and V by 5 bases; bases with no gene match: 6. The length of the CDR3 is 14 residues. The data were produced by immunoSEQ multiplex PCR, yet TCRdb's version contains in-frame clones alone and is incomplete. The sample has more than 7,000 clones, more than 35% seen once; the top ten hold approximately 8.4%. Note on this clone: Here the gene names and germline are mouse. The DNA ends 1 residue before the CDR3 does, and the rest of the CDR3 is filled in from the germline J gene.

This receptor was taken from a female BALB/c mouse given C57BL/6 T cells with graft-versus-host disease after an allogeneic hematopoietic cell transplant. Source material: gut tissue. The rearrangement joins TRBV15 to TRBJ2-1; 8 bases are shared with TRBD2. CDR3 bases read: TGTGCCAGCAGTGCCGGGGGGGCGCTTGCTGAGCAGTTC. Residues: CASSAGGALAEQF. The CDR3 in full is CASSAGGALAEQFF.